Below, 18 T cell receptor beta chains from the same sample are listed, as sequenced in a study of cytomegalovirus exposure and HLA in healthy donors. PCR involved 60 Vbeta and 13 Jbeta primers. Sequencing used immunoSEQ multiplex PCR; TCRdb keeps in-frame clones, though not all of them. The sample holds around 160,000 clones, about 80% seen once. Sequenced: PBMCs. Receptors were obtained from a man aged 50 to 59 in good health and CMV-seropositive.

This clone was seen a few times. This sequence joins TRBV6-1 and TRBJ1-1; 7 bases line up with TRBD1. The CDR3 is made up of 13 amino acids. Looked up from germline, CDR1 is MNHNS and CDR2 is SASEGT. Unmatched junction bases numbered 7, after V lost 4 bases and J lost 8 bases. In DNA form, the CDR3 reads TGTGCCAGCAGTGTCCCCGGGACAGCGGAAGCTTTCTTT. Its translation: CASSVPGTAEAFF.

This sequence joins TRBV19 and TRBJ2-2; 8 positions agree with TRBD1. CDR3 length: 16 amino acids. The germline CDR1 and CDR2 sequences are LNHDA and SQIVND (reference sequence). Trimming cost V 5 bases and J 2 bases; bases outside gene matches: 7. CDR3 in amino acids: CASSPRDRINTGELFF. In DNA, the CDR3 is TGTGCCAGTAGTCCCAGGGACAGGATTAACACCGGGGAGCTGTTTTTT.

The V call is TRBV28, the J call TRBJ2-7; 7 bases fit TRBD1. This CDR3 comprises 15 residues. CDR1 and CDR2 (germline): MDHEN, SYDVKM. The junction had 12 bases not matched to a gene; V was cut back by 8 bases and J by 2 bases. CDR3 DNA: TGTGCCAGCGGCAAATCCGGGACAGTAACCTACGAGCAGTACTTC. Amino acid sequence: CASGKSGTVTYEQYF.

J is TRBJ2-5 and V is TRBV7-8; 7 nucleotides agree with TRBD1. V dropped 8 bases and J dropped 0; count of bases not matched to a gene: 6. The V gene's germline CDR1 is SGHVS and CDR2 FQNEAQ. This CDR3 has 14 residues. CDR3: CASRRDSNQETQYF. CDR3 bases: TGTGCCAGCCGACGGGACAGCAACCAAGAGACCCAGTACTTC.

The chain uses TRBV4-2 and TRBJ1-2; 7 bases align to TRBD1. The germline CDR1 and CDR2 sequences are LGHNA and YNFKEQ. V shed 1 base, J shed 0 bases, and the junction held 2 bases outside the gene matches. This CDR3 comprises 15 residues. The CDR3 DNA reads as TGTGCCAGCAGCCAAGGGACAGGAGCTAACTATGGCTACACCTTC. Its protein is CASSQGTGANYGYTF.

The rearrangement links TRBV27 to TRBJ2-1, with 13 bases that match TRBD2. With 1 base clipped from V and 7 bases from J, the junction kept 1 base outside the gene matches. CDR3 length: 15 amino acids. Germline CDR1 MNHEY, CDR2 SMNVEV (reference sequence). CDR3 DNA sequence: TGTGCCAGCAGTTTATTGACTAGCGGGGGGAATGAGCAGTTCTTC. This codes for CASSLLTSGGNEQFF.

The CDR3 sequence is CSVEDGARGPYNEQFF. CDR3 sequence (DNA): TGCAGCGTTGAAGATGGAGCCAGGGGCCCCTACAATGAGCAGTTCTTC. The chain uses TRBV29-1 and TRBJ2-1; possible D gene TRBD1, 6 bases. The CDR3 consists of 16 residues. Trimming took 0 bases from V and 2 from J, leaving 14 bases between them. The germline gives CDR1 SQVTM, CDR2 ANQGSEA.

This clone appeared once. The genes are TRBV18 and TRBJ1-1, with D maybe TRBD1 (5 bases). This CDR3 is 15 amino acids long. The germline V gene has CDR1 KGHSH and CDR2 LQKENI. The V end was cut by 2 bases, the J end by 4 bases, with 14 bases between. The DNA of the CDR3 is TGTGCCAGCTCACCAGGGTCGGGGGGGATCACTGAAGCTTTCTTT. Translating it yields CASSPGSGGITEAFF.

This clone appeared a single time. The genes are TRBV5-6 and TRBJ2-1; TRBD1 aligns across 8 bases. CDR3 size: 15 residues. With 1 base clipped from V and 2 bases from J, the junction kept 2 bases outside the gene matches. Germline V gives CDR1 SGHDT, CDR2 YYEEEE. CDR3 sequence reads: CASSLWTGTYNEQFF. CDR3 DNA sequence: TGTGCCAGCAGCTTGTGGACAGGGACCTACAATGAGCAGTTCTTC.

The chain has TRBV30 and TRBJ2-1; D possibly corresponds to TRBD1 (6 bases). V was cut by 3 bases and J by 4 bases, with 22 bases left in between. This CDR3 is 17 amino acids long. Germline-derived CDR1 and CDR2 are GTSNPN and SVGIG (reference sequence). The CDR3 is CAWSFRTRGQGYNEQFF. DNA for the CDR3: TGTGCCTGGAGCTTTCGGACCAGGGGTCAGGGTTACAATGAGCAGTTCTTC.

The chain is built from TRBV19 and TRBJ2-5; 7 nucleotides match TRBD1. The germline V gene encodes CDR1 LNHDA and CDR2 SQIVND (reference sequence). After removal of 6 bases from V and 5 bases from J, the junction contained 12 bases not matched to a gene. The CDR3 consists of 15 residues. The chain's CDR3 is CASSPRAGGWETQYF. The CDR3 DNA sequence: TGTGCCAGTAGCCCCCGGGCAGGGGGATGGGAGACCCAGTACTTC. Supplemented by reference TRBV19 and TRBJ2-5, the full variable domain reads DGGITQSPKYLFRKEGQNVTLSCEQNLNHDAMYWYRQDPGQGLRLIYYSQIVNDFQKGDIAEGYSVSREKKESFPLTVTSAQKNPTAFYLCASSPRAGGWETQYFGPGTRLLVL.

The rearrangement links TRBV7-2 to TRBJ2-5, with 11 nucleotides matching TRBD1. The junction had 10 bases not matched to a gene; V was cut back by 8 bases and J by 11 bases. The germline V gene encodes CDR1 SGHTA and CDR2 FQGNSA. There are 13 residues in the CDR3. Here the CDR3 DNA reads TGTGCCAGCTCAGGACAGGGGGCTGGGGAGCAGTACTTC. Translation: CASSGQGAGEQYF.

This clone came up a few times. V is TRBV28 and J is TRBJ1-5, with TRBD1 as a possible D gene (5 bases). The length of the CDR3 is 15 residues. V gave up 6 bases and J gave up 1 base, with 13 bases separating them. CDR1 and CDR2 from the germline V gene are MDHEN and SYDVKM. CDR3 bases: TGTGCCAGCAGGCATTTAAGGGGAAGCAATCAGCCCCAGCATTTT. This codes for CASRHLRGSNQPQHF.

V gene TRBV4-2 combines with J gene TRBJ2-2; D is perhaps TRBD2 (6 bases). The CDR3 runs to 20 residues. Germline CDR1 LGHNA, CDR2 YNFKEQ. V shed 5 bases and J shed 5 bases, with 30 bases lying between them. The CDR3 nucleotides are TGTGCCAGCAGCACCCTACTCCCCCTGAATGCGGGGTATATTACCGGGGAGCTGTTTTTT. Its translation is CASSTLLPLNAGYITGELFF.

The chain uses TRBV4-1 and TRBJ2-1; D is perhaps TRBD1 (6 bases). Germline-derived CDR1 and CDR2 are MGHRA and YSYEKL. V dropped 1 base and J dropped 3 bases, with 10 bases sitting between them. The length of the CDR3 is 15 residues. The CDR3: CASSQAQDSYNEQFF. In DNA form, the CDR3 reads TGCGCCAGCAGCCAAGCCCAGGACAGCTACAATGAGCAGTTCTTC.

This clone was seen a single time. CDR3 residues: CASSSGYGNQPQHF. For the CDR3, the DNA is TGTGCCAGCAGTTCGGGGTACGGGAACCAGCCCCAGCATTTT. The chain recombines TRBV5-6 with TRBJ1-5; D remains unclear. Germline V gene sequence: CDR1 SGHDT, CDR2 YYEEEE. V lost 5 bases and J lost 7, with 16 bases in between. This CDR3 has 14 residues.

The rearrangement uses TRBV2 and TRBJ1-2; TRBD1 matches at 8 bases. This CDR3 spans 12 amino acids. From germline, CDR1 is SNHLY and CDR2 FYNNEI. V shed 5 bases and J 6 bases; nucleotides not matched to a gene: 2. CDR3 sequence (DNA): TGTGCCAGCAGTACAGGGGGAAATGGCTACACCTTC. It specifies CASSTGGNGYTF.

The V and J genes are TRBV11-2 and TRBJ2-1; D possibly corresponds to TRBD1 (6 bases). There are 15 residues in the CDR3. Deletions cut 1 base from V and 5 bases from J, with 12 bases between. Germline assignment: CDR1 SGHAT and CDR2 FQNNGV. CDR3 DNA: TGTGCCAGCAGCTTAGTAAGGGGGACCCACAATGAGCAGTTCTTC. Its protein is CASSLVRGTHNEQFF.